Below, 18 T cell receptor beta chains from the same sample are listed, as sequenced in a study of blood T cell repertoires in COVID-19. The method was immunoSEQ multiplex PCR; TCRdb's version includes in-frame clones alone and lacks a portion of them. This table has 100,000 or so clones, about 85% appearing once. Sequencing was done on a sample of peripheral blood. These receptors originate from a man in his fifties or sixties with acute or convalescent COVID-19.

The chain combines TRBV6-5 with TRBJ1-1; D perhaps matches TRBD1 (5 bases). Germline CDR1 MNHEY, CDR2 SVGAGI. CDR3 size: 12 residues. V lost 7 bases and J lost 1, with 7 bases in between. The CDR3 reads CASNRGNTEAFF. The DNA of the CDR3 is TGTGCCAGCAATAGGGGGAACACTGAAGCTTTCTTT.

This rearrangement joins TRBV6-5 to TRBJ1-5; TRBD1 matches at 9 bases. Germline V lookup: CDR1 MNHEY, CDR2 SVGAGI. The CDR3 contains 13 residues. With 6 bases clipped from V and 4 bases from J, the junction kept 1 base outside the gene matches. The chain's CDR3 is CASSGTGNQPQHF. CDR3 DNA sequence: TGTGCCAGCAGCGGGACAGGGAATCAGCCCCAGCATTTT.

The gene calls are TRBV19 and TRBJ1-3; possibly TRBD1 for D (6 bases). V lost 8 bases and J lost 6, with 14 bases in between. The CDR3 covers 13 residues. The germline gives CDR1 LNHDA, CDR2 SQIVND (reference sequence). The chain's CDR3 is CASGTGMANTIYF. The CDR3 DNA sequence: TGTGCCAGTGGAACAGGGATGGCAAACACCATATATTTT.

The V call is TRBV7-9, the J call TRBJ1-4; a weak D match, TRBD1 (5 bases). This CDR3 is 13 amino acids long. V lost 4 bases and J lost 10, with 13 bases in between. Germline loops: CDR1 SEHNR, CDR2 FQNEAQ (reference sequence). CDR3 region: CASSSLIQGKLFF. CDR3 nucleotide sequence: TGTGCCAGCAGCTCCCTGATCCAGGGAAAACTGTTTTTT.

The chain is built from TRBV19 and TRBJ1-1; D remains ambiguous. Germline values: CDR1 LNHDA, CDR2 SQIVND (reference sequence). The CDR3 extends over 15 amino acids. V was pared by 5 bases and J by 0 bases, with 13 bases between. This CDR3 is CASSGGSSMNTEAFF. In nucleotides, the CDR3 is TGTGCCAGTAGTGGAGGGTCCTCGATGAACACTGAAGCTTTCTTT.

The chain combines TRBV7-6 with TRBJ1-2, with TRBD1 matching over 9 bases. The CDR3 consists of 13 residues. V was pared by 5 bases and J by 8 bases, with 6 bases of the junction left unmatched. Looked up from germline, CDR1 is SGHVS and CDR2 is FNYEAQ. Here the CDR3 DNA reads TGTGCCAGCAGCGCCAGACAGGGGGACGGCTACACCTTC. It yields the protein CASSARQGDGYTF.

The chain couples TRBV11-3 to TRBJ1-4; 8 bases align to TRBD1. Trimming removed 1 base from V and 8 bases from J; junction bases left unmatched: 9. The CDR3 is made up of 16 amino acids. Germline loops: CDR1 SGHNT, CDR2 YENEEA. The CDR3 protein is CASSLVAAGTGEKLFF. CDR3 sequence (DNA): TGTGCCAGCAGCTTAGTCGCAGCGGGGACAGGCGAAAAACTGTTTTTT.

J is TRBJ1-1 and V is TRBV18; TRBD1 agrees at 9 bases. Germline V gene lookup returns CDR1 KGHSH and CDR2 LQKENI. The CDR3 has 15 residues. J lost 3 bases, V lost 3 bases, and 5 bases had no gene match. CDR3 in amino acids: CASSPRGQGDTEAFF. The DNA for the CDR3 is TGTGCCAGCTCACCCAGGGGACAGGGTGACACTGAAGCTTTCTTT.

The chain's CDR3 is CASSPPGTSGSRRDTQYF. The CDR3 DNA reads as TGTGCCAGTAGCCCCCCCGGGACTAGCGGTTCTAGGAGGGATACGCAGTATTTT. The chain couples TRBV19 to TRBJ2-3; 11 bases align to TRBD2. The V segment lost 6 bases and the J segment 6 bases; nucleotides outside the gene matches: 17. Germline CDR1 reads LNHDA; CDR2 reads SQIVND (reference sequence). The CDR3 covers 18 residues.

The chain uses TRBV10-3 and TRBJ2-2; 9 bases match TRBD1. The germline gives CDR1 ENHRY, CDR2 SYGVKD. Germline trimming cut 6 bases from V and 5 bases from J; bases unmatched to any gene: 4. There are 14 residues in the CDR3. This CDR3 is CAIRRQGGTGELFF. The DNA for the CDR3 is TGTGCCATCAGAAGACAGGGGGGAACCGGGGAGCTGTTTTTT.

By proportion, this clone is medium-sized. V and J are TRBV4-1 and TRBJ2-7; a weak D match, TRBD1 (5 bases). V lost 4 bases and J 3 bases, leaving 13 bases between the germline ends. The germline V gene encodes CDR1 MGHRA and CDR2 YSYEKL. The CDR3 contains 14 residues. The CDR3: CASSPGSRDYEQYF. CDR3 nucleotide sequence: TGCGCCAGCAGCCCAGGGTCGCGTGACTACGAGCAGTACTTC.

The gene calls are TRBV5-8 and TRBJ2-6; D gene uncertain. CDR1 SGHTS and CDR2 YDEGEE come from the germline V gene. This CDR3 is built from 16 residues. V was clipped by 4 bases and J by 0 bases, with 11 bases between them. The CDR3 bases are TGTGCCAGCAGCCCCTCTAGGTACTCTGGGGCCAACGTCCTGACTTTC. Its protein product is CASSPSRYSGANVLTF.

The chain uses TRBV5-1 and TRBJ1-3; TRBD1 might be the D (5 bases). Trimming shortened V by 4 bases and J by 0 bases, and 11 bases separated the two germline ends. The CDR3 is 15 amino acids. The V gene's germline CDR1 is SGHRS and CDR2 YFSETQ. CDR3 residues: CASSRGDFSGNTIYF. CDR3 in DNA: TGCGCCAGCAGCCGGGGGGACTTCTCTGGAAACACCATATATTTT.

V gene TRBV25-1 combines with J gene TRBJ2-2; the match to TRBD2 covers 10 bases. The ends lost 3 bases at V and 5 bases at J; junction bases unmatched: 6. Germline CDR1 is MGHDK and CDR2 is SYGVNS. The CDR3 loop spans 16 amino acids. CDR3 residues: CASSDKLAGYTGELFF. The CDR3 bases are TGTGCCAGCAGTGATAAACTAGCGGGGTATACCGGGGAGCTGTTTTTT.

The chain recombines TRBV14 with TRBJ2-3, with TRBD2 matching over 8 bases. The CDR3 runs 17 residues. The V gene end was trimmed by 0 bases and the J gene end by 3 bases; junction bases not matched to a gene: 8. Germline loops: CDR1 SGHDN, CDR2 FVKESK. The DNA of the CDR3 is TGTGCCAGCAGCCAAGAATTTCGGGGGGGCGCGACAGATACGCAGTATTTT. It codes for CASSQEFRGGATDTQYF.

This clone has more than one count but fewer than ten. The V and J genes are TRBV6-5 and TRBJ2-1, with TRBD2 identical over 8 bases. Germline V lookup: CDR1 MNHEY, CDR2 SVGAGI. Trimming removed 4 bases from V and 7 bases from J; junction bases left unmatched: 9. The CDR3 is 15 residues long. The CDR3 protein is CASSLSGRGENEQFF. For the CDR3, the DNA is TGTGCCAGCAGTTTGAGCGGGAGAGGAGAAAATGAGCAGTTCTTC.

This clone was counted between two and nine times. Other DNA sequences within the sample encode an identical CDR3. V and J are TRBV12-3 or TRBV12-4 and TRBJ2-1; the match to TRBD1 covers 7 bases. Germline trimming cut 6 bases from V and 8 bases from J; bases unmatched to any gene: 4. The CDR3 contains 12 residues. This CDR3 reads CASSLTGDEQFF. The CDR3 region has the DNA TGTGCCAGCAGCCTAACAGGGGATGAGCAGTTCTTC.

The CDR3 DNA reads TGTGCCAGCTCACCCCTTGGGGAGGACACTGAAGCTTTCTTT. It is translated as CASSPLGEDTEAFF. J is TRBJ1-1 and V is TRBV18, with D unresolved. V lost 3 bases and J lost 3, with 11 bases in between. There are 14 residues in the CDR3. CDR1 and CDR2 (germline): KGHSH, LQKENI.